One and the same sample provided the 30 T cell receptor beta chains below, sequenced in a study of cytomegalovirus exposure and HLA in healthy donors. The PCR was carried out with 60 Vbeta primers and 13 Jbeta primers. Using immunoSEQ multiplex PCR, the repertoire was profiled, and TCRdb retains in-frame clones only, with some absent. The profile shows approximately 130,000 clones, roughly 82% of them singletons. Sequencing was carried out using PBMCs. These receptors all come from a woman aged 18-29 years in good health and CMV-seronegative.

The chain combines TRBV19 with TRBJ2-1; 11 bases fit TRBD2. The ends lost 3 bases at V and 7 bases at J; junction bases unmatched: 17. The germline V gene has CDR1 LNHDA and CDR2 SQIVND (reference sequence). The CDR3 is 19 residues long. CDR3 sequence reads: CASSIRYMVAGGPGNEQFF. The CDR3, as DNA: TGTGCCAGTAGTATCAGATACATGGTAGCGGGAGGGCCGGGGAATGAGCAGTTCTTC.

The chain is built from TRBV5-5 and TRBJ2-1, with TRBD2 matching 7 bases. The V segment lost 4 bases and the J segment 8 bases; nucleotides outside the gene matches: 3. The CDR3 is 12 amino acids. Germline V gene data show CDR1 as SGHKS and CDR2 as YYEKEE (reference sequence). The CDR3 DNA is TGTGCCAGCAGCCGTACTAGCGATGAGCAGTTCTTC. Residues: CASSRTSDEQFF.

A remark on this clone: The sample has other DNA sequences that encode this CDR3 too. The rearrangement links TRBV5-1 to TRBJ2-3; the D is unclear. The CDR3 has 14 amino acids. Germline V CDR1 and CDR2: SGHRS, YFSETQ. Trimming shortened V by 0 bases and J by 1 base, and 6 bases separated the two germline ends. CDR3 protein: CASSLDRGTDTQYF. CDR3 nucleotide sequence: TGCGCCAGCAGCTTGGATCGGGGCACAGATACGCAGTATTTT.

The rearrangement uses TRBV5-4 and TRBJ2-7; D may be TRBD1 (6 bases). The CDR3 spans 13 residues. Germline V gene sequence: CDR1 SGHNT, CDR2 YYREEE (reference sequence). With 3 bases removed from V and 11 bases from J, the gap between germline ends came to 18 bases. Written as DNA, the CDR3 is TGTGCCAGCAGCTGGCTAGGACAGCCTGGGAAGTACTTC. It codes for CASSWLGQPGKYF.

The CDR3 sequence is CASSIRTGLATEAFF. DNA of the CDR3: TGTGCCAGTAGTATCCGGACAGGGCTCGCCACTGAAGCTTTCTTT. This chain joins TRBV19 and TRBJ1-1; 8 bases map to TRBD1. From germline, CDR1 is LNHDA and CDR2 SQIVND (reference sequence). The CDR3 has 15 residues. J was trimmed by 4 bases and V by 3 bases; bases with no gene match: 7.

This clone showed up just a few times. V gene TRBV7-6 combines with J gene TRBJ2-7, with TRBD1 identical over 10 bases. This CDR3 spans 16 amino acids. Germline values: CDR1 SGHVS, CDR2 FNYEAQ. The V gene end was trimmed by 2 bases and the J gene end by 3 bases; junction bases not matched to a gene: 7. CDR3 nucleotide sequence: TGTGCCAGCAGCTTATCCGGGACAGGGGTTATCTACGAGCAGTACTTC. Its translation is CASSLSGTGVIYEQYF.

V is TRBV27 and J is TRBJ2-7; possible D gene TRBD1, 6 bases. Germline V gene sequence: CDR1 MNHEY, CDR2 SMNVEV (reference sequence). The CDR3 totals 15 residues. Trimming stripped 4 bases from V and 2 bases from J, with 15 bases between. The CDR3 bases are TGTGCCAGCAGTTGGACCGGGACAACTCCCTACGAGCAGTACTTC. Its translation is CASSWTGTTPYEQYF.

In nucleotides, the CDR3 is TGTGCCAGCAGGGCGGGGAATTCACCCCTCCACTTT. Its protein is CASRAGNSPLHF. The chain couples TRBV6-5 to TRBJ1-6; D is unresolved. The CDR3 sequence is 12 residues long. Germline values: CDR1 MNHEY, CDR2 SVGAGI. V lost 6 bases, J lost 7 bases, and 7 bases lay in between.

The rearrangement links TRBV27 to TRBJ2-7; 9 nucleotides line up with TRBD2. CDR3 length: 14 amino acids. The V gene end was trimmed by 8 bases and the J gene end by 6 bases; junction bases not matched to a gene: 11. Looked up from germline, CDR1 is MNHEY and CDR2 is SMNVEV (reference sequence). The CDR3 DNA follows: TGTGCCAGCGGTGGCGGGAGGGCCTTTCGCGAGCAGTACTTC. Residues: CASGGGRAFREQYF.

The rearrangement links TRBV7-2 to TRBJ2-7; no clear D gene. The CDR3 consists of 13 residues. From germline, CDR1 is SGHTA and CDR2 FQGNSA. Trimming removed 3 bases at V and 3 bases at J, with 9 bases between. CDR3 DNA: TGTGCCAGCAGCTTTACGGGTTACTACGAGCAGTACTTC. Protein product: CASSFTGYYEQYF.

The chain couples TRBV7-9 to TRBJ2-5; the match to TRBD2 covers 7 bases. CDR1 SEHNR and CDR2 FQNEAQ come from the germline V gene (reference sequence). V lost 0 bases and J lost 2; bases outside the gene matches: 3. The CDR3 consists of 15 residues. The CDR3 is CASSLAGGIQETQYF. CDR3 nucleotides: TGTGCCAGCAGCTTAGCGGGAGGGATACAAGAGACCCAGTACTTC.

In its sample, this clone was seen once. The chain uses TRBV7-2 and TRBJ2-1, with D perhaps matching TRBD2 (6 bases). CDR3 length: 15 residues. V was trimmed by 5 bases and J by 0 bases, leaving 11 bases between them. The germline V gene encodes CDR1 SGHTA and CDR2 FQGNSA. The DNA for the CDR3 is TGTGCCAGCAGCCTCTGGGGGGACTCCTACAATGAGCAGTTCTTC. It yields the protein CASSLWGDSYNEQFF.

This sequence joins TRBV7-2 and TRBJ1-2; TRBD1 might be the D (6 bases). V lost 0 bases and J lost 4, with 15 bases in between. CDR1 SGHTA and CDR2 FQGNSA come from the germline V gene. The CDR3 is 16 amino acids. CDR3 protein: CASSLATGYYSYGYTF. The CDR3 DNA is TGTGCCAGCAGCTTAGCTACAGGGTATTATAGCTATGGCTACACCTTC.

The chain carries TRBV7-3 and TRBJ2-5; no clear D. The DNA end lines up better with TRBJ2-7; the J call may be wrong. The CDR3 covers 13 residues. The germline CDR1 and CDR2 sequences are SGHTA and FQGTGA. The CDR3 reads CASSLKPPYEQYF. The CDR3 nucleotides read TGTGCCAGCAGCTTAAAGCCACCCTACGAGCAGTACTTC.

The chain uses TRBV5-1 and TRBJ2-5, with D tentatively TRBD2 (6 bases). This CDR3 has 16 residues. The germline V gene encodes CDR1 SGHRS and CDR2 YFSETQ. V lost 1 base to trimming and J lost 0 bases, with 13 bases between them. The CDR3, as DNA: TGCGCCAGCAGCTTGATGACCGGGAGAGACCAAGAGACCCAGTACTTC. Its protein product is CASSLMTGRDQETQYF.

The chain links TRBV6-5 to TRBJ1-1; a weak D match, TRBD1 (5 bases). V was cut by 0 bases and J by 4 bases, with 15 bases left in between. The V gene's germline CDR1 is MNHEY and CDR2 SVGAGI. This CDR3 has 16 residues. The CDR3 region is CASSYSRGAGGTEAFF. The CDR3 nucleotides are TGTGCCAGCAGTTACTCCCGTGGGGCCGGGGGCACTGAAGCTTTCTTT.

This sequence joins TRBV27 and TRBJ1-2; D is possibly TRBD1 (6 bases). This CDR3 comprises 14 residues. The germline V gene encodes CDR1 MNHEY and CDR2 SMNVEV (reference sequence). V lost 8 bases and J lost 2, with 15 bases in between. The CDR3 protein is CASRFSGGNYGYTF. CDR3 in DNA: TGTGCCAGCCGGTTCTCGGGGGGCAACTATGGCTACACCTTC.

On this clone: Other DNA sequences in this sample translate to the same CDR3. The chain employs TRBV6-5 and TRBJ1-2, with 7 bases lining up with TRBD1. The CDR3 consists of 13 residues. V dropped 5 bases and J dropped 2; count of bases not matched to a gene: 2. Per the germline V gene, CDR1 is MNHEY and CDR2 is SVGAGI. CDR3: CASSPGQNYGYTF. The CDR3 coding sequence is TGTGCCAGCAGTCCGGGACAGAACTATGGCTACACCTTC.

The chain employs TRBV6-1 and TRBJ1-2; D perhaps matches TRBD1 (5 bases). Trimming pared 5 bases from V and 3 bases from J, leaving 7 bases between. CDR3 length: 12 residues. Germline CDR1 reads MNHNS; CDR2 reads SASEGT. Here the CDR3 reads CASSQGYYGYTF. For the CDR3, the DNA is TGTGCCAGCAGTCAGGGCTACTATGGCTACACCTTC.

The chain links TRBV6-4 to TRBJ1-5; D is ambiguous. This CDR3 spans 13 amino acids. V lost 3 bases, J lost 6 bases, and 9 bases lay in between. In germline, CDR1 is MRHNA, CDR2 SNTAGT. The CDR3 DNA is TGTGCCAGCAGTGAAGGGAGGTTTCAGCCCCAGCATTTT. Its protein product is CASSEGRFQPQHF.

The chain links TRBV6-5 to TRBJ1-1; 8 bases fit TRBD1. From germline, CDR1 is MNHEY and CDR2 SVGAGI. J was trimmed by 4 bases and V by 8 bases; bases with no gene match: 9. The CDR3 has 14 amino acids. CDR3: CASYRTGPTTEAFF. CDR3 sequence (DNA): TGTGCCAGCTACCGGACAGGGCCGACCACTGAAGCTTTCTTT.

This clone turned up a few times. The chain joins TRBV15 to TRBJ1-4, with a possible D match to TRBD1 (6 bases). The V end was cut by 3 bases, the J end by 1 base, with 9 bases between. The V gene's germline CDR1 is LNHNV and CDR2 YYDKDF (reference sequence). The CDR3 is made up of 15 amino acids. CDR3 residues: CATSSGTITNEKLFF. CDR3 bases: TGTGCCACCAGCAGCGGGACAATAACTAATGAAAAACTGTTTTTT.

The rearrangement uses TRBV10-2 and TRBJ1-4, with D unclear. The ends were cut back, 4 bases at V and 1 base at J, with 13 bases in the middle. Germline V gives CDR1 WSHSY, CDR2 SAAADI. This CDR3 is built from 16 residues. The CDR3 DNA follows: TGCGCCAGCAGTGCCTCGGGGATCCGAACTAATGAAAAACTGTTTTTT. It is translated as CASSASGIRTNEKLFF.

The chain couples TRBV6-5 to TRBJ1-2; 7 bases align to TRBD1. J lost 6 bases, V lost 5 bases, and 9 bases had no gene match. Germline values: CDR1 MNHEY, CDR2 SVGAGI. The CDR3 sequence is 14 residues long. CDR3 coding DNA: TGTGCCAGCAGTCAGGGGGACAGACGGAATGGCTACACCTTC. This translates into CASSQGDRRNGYTF.

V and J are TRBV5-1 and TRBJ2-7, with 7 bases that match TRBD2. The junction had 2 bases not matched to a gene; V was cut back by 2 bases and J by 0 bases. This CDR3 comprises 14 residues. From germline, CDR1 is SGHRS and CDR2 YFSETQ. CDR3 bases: TGCGCCAGCAGCTTAAAGCGGGACTCCTACGAGCAGTACTTC. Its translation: CASSLKRDSYEQYF.

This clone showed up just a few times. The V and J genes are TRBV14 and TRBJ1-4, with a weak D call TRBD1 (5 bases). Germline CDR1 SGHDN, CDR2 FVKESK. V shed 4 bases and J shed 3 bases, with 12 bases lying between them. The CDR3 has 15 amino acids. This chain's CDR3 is CASSPIRGANEKLFF. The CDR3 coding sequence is TGTGCCAGCAGCCCGATTCGGGGGGCTAATGAAAAACTGTTTTTT.

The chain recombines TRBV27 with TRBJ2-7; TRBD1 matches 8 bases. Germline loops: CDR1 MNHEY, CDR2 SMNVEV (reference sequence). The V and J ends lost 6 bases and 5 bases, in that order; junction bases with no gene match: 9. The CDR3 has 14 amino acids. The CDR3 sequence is CASSKDRARHEQYF. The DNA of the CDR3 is TGTGCCAGCAGCAAGGACAGGGCTAGACACGAGCAGTACTTC.

The CDR3 is CASSLDRSYPAVAYEQYF. The CDR3 DNA is TGTGCCAGCAGCTTAGATAGGAGTTACCCGGCGGTGGCCTACGAGCAGTACTTC. The genes are TRBV11-2 and TRBJ2-7, with unresolved D. The length of the CDR3 is 18 residues. V was clipped by 0 bases and J by 2 bases, with 20 bases between them. Germline CDR1 reads SGHAT; CDR2 reads FQNNGV.

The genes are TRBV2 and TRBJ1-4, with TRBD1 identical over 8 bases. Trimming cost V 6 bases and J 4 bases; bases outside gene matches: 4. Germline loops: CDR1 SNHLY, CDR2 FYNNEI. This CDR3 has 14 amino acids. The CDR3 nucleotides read TGTGCCAGCAGGGGGACAGGAAATAATGAAAAACTGTTTTTT. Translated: CASRGTGNNEKLFF.

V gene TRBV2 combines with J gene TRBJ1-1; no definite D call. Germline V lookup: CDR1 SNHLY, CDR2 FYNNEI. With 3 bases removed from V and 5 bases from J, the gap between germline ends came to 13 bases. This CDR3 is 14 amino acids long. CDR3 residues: CASSDTGGWTEAFF. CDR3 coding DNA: TGTGCCAGCAGTGATACGGGAGGATGGACTGAAGCTTTCTTT.